Reported below is one T cell receptor beta chain. Germline lookup yields CDR1 KGHSH and CDR2 LQKENI. V gave up 3 bases and J gave up 7 bases, with 12 bases separating them. The CDR3 covers 13 residues. CDR3 and TCR beta VDJ profiling relied on a genomic DNA template. TCRdb used MiXCR to reprocess the reads, holding one entry per CDR3 protein. The sample consists of some 68,000 distinct CDR3 sequences, 50% to 55% of them appearing once. The data derive from a study of CD8+CD57+ T cells in acquired aplastic anemia. Material: sorted CD4+, CD8+, or CD8+CD57+ T cells (not recorded which) from PBMCs. The J gene is TRBJ1-1, the V gene TRBV18; D remains unclear. The receptor's source is a human donor in good health, serving as a control. CDR3 in DNA: TGTGCCAGCTCACCTGACCTGGATGTTGAAGCTTTCTTT. It is translated as CASSPDLDVEAFF.